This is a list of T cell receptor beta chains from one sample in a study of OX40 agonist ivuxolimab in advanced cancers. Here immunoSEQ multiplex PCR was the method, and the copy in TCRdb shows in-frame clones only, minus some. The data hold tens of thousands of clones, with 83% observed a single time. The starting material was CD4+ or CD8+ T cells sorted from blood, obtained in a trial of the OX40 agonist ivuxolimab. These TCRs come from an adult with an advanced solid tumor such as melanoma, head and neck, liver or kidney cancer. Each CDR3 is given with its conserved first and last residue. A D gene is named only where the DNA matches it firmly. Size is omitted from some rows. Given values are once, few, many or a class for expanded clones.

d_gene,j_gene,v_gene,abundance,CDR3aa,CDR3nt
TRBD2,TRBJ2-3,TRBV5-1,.,CASSNLRTSVSTDTQYF,TGCGCCAGCAGCAACCTCCGAACTAGCGTAAGCACAGATACGCAGTATTTT
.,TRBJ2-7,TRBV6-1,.,CASSATRSYEQYF,TGTGCCAGCAGTGCGACACGCTCCTACGAGCAGTACTTC
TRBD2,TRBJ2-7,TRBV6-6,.,CATTSDSYEQYF,TGTGCCACTACTAGCGACTCCTACGAGCAGTACTTC
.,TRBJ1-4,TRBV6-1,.,CASALGGGEKLFF,TGTGCCAGCGCGCTTGGGGGTGGTGAAAAACTGTTTTTT
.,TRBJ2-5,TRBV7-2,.,CASSLKPGAVSIGETQYF,TGTGCCAGCAGCTTAAAACCGGGCGCGGTCTCAATAGGGGAGACCCAGTACTTC
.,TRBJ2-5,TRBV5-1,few,CASSLGGGREETQYF,TGCGCCAGCAGTTTAGGAGGGGGTCGGGAAGAGACCCAGTACTTC
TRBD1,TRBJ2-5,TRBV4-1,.,CASSQGFTGGEETQYF,TGCGCCAGCAGCCAAGGTTTTACAGGGGGCGAGGAGACCCAGTACTTC
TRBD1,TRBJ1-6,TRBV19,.,CASRPQRTGGRSPLHF,TGTGCCAGTAGACCCCAACGGACAGGGGGCCGATCACCCCTCCACTTT
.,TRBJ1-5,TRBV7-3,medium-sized,CASSLSGVQPQHF,TGTGCCAGCAGCTTAAGTGGTGTCCAGCCCCAGCATTTT
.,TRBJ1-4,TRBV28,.,CASSPQGPINEKLFF,TGTGCCAGCAGCCCCCAAGGGCCGATTAATGAAAAACTGTTTTTT
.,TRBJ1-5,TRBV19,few,CASRDSHYSNQPQHF,TGTGCCAGTAGGGACAGCCACTATAGCAATCAGCCCCAGCATTTT
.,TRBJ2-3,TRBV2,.,CASSEEGRGADTQYF,TGTGCCAGCAGTGAAGAAGGAAGAGGGGCAGATACGCAGTATTTT
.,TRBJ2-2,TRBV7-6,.,CASSLSNTGELFF,TGTGCCAGCAGCTTATCTAACACCGGGGAGCTGTTTTTT
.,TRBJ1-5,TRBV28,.,CASSFRLADQPQHF,TGTGCCAGCAGTTTCCGACTCGCGGATCAGCCCCAGCATTTT
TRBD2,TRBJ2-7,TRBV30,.,CAWVGLDPYEQYF,TGTGCCTGGGTGGGACTAGATCCCTACGAGCAGTACTTC
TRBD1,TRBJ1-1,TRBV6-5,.,CASRTQGRTEAFF,TGTGCCAGCAGAACACAGGGGAGGACTGAAGCTTTCTTT
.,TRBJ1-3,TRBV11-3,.,CASSLDPKLSYSGNTIYF,TGTGCCAGCAGCTTAGACCCCAAGCTGTCTTACTCTGGAAACACCATATATTTT